Below, 15 T cell receptor beta chains from the same sample are listed, as sequenced in a study of CD8 T cell repertoires and HIV-1 epitope variants. Generated by immunoSEQ multiplex PCR, the TCRdb table keeps only in-frame clones and is missing some. The sample comprises 6,000 to 6,500 clones, 65% to 80% of which are singletons, and 40% to 45% rests with the top ten. No antigen is known for these receptors. The source material was cultured CD8+ T cells derived from PBMCs. All receptors derive from a male donor with HIV.

V and J are TRBV9 and TRBJ1-4; 11 positions match TRBD1. V lost 2 bases to trimming and J lost 7 bases; unmatched junction nucleotides: 7. CDR3 length equals 16 residues. Per germline, CDR1 SGDLS and CDR2 YYNGEE. CDR3 loop: CASSVRTGGAGEKLFF. The CDR3 coding sequence is TGTGCCAGCAGCGTCCGGACAGGGGGCGCGGGTGAAAAACTGTTTTTT. Drawing the rest from reference TRBV9 and TRBJ1-4, the complete variable domain is DSGVTQTPKHLITATGQRVTLRCSPRSGDLSVYWYQQSLDQGLQFLIQYYNGEERAKGNILERFSAQQFPDLHSELNLSSLELGDSALYFCASSVRTGGAGEKLFFGSGTQLSVL.

V usage is TRBV19 and J usage is TRBJ1-2, with D hard to call. Between the trimmed V and J ends, which lost 0 bases and 7 bases, there was a span of 9 bases. The CDR3 is made up of 13 amino acids. CDR1 is LNHDA, CDR2 SQIVND, per germline (reference sequence). CDR3 coding DNA: TGTGCCAGTAGTATAGATCATCGGAGTGGCTACACCTTC. Amino acid sequence: CASSIDHRSGYTF.

V gene TRBV30 combines with J gene TRBJ2-7; D is perhaps TRBD1 (7 bases). The germline V and J ends were trimmed by 8 bases and 3 bases, with 14 bases remaining between them. This CDR3 comprises 12 residues. Germline CDR1 and CDR2: GTSNPN and SVGIG (reference sequence). The CDR3 bases are TGTGCCAGCCAGGGGGGCAGCTACGAGCAGTACTTC. Protein sequence: CASQGGSYEQYF.

The rearrangement uses TRBV15 and TRBJ2-7, with 9 bases aligning to TRBD1. CDR3 size: 13 residues. Per germline, CDR1 LNHNV and CDR2 YYDKDF (reference sequence). The V gene end was trimmed by 5 bases and the J gene end by 7 bases; junction bases not matched to a gene: 6. The chain's CDR3 is CATSDDRGIEQYF. CDR3 nucleotide sequence: TGTGCCACCAGCGATGACAGGGGGATTGAGCAGTACTTC. The full variable domain, with the rest looked up from reference TRBV15 and TRBJ2-7, is DAMVIQNPRYQVTQFGKPVTLSCSQTLNHNVMYWYQQKSSQAPKLLFHYYDKDFNNEADTPDNFQSRRPNTSFCFLDIRSPGLGDTAMYLCATSDDRGIEQYFGPGTRLTVT.

V is TRBV9 and J is TRBJ2-3, with TRBD2 matching 7 bases. Germline CDR1 reads SGDLS; CDR2 reads YYNGEE. J was trimmed by 3 bases and V by 0 bases; bases with no gene match: 7. This CDR3 contains 16 residues. The CDR3 nucleotides are TGTGCCAGCAGCGTAGAAGGGCTAGCGGCAACAGATACGCAGTATTTT. Protein: CASSVEGLAATDTQYF.

This clone was detected only a few times. V and J are TRBV7-6 and TRBJ2-7; D is ambiguous. The V gene lost 2 bases and the J gene lost 1 base, with 9 bases spanning the gap. CDR3 size: 14 residues. CDR1 and CDR2 (germline): SGHVS, FNYEAQ. The CDR3 is CASSLLDGSYEQYF. CDR3 DNA sequence: TGTGCCAGCAGCTTACTGGACGGATCCTACGAGCAGTACTTC. Filled out from reference TRBV7-6 and TRBJ2-7, the complete variable domain reads GAGVSQSPRYKVTKRGQDVALRCDPISGHVSLYWYRQALGQGPEFLTYFNYEAQQDKSGLPNDRFSAERPEGSISTLTIQRTEQRDSAMYRCASSLLDGSYEQYFGPGTRLTVT.

CDR3 sequence (DNA): TGTGCCAGTAGTACAATCATTCCCCGGGACAGCTCCTACGAGCAGTACTTC. This translates into CASSTIIPRDSSYEQYF. J is TRBJ2-7 and V is TRBV19; TRBD1 agrees at 7 bases. Germline-derived CDR1 and CDR2 are LNHDA and SQIVND (reference sequence). V dropped 4 bases and J dropped 0; count of bases not matched to a gene: 12. The CDR3 runs to 17 residues.

J is TRBJ2-1 and V is TRBV10-3; 8 bases fit TRBD1. Germline V gene lookup returns CDR1 ENHRY and CDR2 SYGVKD. CDR3 length: 15 residues. V gave up 5 bases and J gave up 5 bases; unmatched junction bases: 8. CDR3 in DNA: TGTGCCATCAGTAAAAGGGACAGGTCAGACAATGAGCAGTTCTTC. Translating it yields CAISKRDRSDNEQFF.

The chain recombines TRBV11-1 with TRBJ2-7, with a weak D call TRBD1 (6 bases). Germline CDR1 reads SGHAT; CDR2 reads FQDESV (reference sequence). The V gene lost 5 bases and the J gene lost 5 bases, with 13 bases spanning the gap. This CDR3 comprises 13 residues. The CDR3 sequence: CASSPYRAHEQYF. For the CDR3, the DNA is TGTGCCAGCAGCCCTTACAGGGCCCACGAGCAGTACTTC.

The chain is built from TRBV6-1 and TRBJ2-3; 16 bases are a match to TRBD2. This CDR3 contains 19 residues. The V gene end was trimmed by 4 bases and the J gene end by 2 bases; junction bases not matched to a gene: 9. Per germline, CDR1 MNHNS and CDR2 SASEGT. The CDR3 DNA reads as TGTGCCAGCAGTGGCGGGACTAGCGGGAGGGCCTGGGACACAGATACGCAGTATTTT. Translation gives CASSGGTSGRAWDTDTQYF.

This clone was picked up a small number of times. The J gene is TRBJ1-5, the V gene TRBV28; no definite D call. Germline loops: CDR1 MDHEN, CDR2 SYDVKM. The CDR3 sequence is 14 residues long. The V end lost 2 bases, the J end lost 6 bases, and 11 bases lay between the germline ends. CDR3 coding DNA: TGTGCCAGCAGTTTAGAAAGTGGGATTCAGCCCCAGCATTTT. This sequence encodes CASSLESGIQPQHF.

This rearrangement joins TRBV27 to TRBJ2-3; 9 positions agree with TRBD1. This CDR3 comprises 17 residues. The V segment lost 5 bases and the J segment 4 bases; nucleotides outside the gene matches: 13. Germline V lookup: CDR1 MNHEY, CDR2 SMNVEV (reference sequence). CDR3: CASSQPGTGRGSDTQYF. The CDR3, as DNA: TGTGCCAGCAGTCAACCAGGGACAGGGAGGGGGTCAGATACGCAGTATTTT.

V usage is TRBV7-2 and J usage is TRBJ2-2; D not certain. The CDR3 has 16 residues. CDR1 is SGHTA, CDR2 FQGNSA, per germline. The V end was cut by 6 bases, the J end by 3 bases, with 17 bases between. CDR3 in amino acids: CASSPKVQRYTGELFF. As DNA, the CDR3 is TGTGCCAGCAGTCCAAAGGTACAGAGATACACCGGGGAGCTGTTTTTT. Filled out from reference TRBV7-2 and TRBJ2-2, the complete variable domain reads GAGVSQSPSNKVTEKGKDVELRCDPISGHTALYWYRQSLGQGLEFLIYFQGNSAPDKSGLPSDRFSAERTGGSVSTLTIQRTQQEDSAVYLCASSPKVQRYTGELFFGEGSRLTVL.

The genes are TRBV25-1 and TRBJ2-5, with 12 bases fitting TRBD1. Looked up from germline, CDR1 is MGHDK and CDR2 is SYGVNS. This CDR3 comprises 15 residues. The trim removed 2 bases at V and 5 bases at J, leaving 3 bases unmatched. The CDR3 is CASSEGTGGGETQYF. The DNA for the CDR3 is TGTGCCAGCAGTGAAGGGACAGGGGGCGGGGAGACCCAGTACTTC.

The chain has TRBV9 and TRBJ1-5; D is unresolved. The V end was cut by 0 bases, the J end by 5 bases, with 6 bases between. Per the germline V gene, CDR1 is SGDLS and CDR2 is YYNGEE. This CDR3 region has 13 residues. The DNA for the CDR3 is TGTGCCAGCAGCGTAGAGGGAGATCAGCCCCAGCATTTT. Translation: CASSVEGDQPQHF.